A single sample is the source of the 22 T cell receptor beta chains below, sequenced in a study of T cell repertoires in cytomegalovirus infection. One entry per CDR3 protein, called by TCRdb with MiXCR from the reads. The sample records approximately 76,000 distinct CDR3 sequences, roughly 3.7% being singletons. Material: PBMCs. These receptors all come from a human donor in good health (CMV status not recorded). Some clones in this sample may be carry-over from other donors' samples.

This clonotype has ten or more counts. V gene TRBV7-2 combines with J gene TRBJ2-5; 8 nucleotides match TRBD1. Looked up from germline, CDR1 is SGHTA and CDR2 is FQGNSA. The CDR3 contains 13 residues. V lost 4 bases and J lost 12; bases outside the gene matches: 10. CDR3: CASSSPYWDRKYF. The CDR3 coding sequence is TGTGCCAGCAGCTCTCCGTACTGGGACAGGAAGTACTTC.

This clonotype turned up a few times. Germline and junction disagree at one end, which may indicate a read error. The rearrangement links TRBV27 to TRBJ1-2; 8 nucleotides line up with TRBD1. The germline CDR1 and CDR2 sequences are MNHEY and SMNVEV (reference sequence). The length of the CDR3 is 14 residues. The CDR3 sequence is CANSFGQGIYGYTF. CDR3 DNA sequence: TGTGCCAACAGTTTTGGACAGGGTATCTATGGCTACACCTTC.

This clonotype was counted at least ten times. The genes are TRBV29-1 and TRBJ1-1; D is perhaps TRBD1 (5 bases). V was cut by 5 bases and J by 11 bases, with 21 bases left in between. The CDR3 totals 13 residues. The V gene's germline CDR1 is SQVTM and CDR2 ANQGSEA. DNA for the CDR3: TGCAGCGTTCCCGGCAGGGCGGGTTCTGGGGCTTTCTTT. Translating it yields CSVPGRAGSGAFF.

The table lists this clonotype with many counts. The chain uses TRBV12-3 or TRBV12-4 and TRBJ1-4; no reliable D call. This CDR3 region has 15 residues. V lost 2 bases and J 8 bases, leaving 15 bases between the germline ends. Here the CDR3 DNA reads TGTGCCAGCAGTTTATTGGGTGGGATTTACGAAAAACTGTTTTTT. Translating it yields CASSLLGGIYEKLFF.

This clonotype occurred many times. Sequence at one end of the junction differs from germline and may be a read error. The CDR3 region is CVSSSLGGVGPEAFF. The CDR3 nucleotides are TGTGTCAGCAGCTCCCTCGGCGGGGTGGGTCCCGAAGCTTTCTTT. The chain is built from TRBV5-5 and TRBJ1-1; no reliable D call. Per germline, CDR1 SGHKS and CDR2 YYEKEE (reference sequence). The CDR3 contains 15 residues.

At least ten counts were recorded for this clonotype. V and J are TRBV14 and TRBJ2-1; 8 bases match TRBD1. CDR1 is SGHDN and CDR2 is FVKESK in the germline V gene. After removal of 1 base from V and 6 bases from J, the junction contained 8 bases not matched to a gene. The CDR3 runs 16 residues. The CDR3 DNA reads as TGTGCCAGCAGCCAAGCCACAGGGGGGAGAGGCAATGAGCAGTTCTTC. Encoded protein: CASSQATGGRGNEQFF.

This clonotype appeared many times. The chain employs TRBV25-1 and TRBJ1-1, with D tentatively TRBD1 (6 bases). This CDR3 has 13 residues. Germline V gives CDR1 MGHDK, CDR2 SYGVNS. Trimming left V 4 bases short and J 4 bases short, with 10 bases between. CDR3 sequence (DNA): TGTGCCAGCAGTGGACAGGTTAGCACTGAAGCTTTCTTT. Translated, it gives CASSGQVSTEAFF.

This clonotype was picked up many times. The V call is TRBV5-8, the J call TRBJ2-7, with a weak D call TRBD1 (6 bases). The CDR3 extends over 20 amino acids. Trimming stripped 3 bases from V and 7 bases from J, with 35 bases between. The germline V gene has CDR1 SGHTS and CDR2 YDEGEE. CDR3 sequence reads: CASSWDRVTGLRFPGKEQYF. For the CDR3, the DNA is TGTGCCAGCAGCTGGGATAGGGTGACAGGCCTTCGATTCCCGGGGAAAGAGCAGTACTTC.

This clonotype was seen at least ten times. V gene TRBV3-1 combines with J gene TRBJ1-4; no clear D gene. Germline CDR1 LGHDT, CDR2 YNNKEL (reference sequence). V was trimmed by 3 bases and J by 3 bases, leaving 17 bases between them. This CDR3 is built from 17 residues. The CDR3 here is CASSHSDDGAANEKLFF. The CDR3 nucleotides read TGTGCCAGCAGCCATTCAGACGACGGTGCGGCTAATGAAAAACTGTTTTTT.

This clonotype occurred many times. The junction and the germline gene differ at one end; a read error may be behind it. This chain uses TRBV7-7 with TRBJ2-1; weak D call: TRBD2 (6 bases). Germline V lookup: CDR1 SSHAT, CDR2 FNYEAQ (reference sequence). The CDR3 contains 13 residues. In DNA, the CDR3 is TGTGCTAGCAGCTTAGCTCTAGCGCAAGAGCAGTTCTTC. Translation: CASSLALAQEQFF.

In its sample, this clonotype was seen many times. The CDR3, as DNA: TGTGCCAGCAGCTTACCTAGGTCACCCCTCCACTTT. Translated, it gives CASSLPRSPLHF. The genes are TRBV7-2 and TRBJ1-6; D not resolved. Per germline, CDR1 SGHTA and CDR2 FQGNSA. The CDR3 covers 12 residues. Trimming cost V 2 bases and J 10 bases, with 6 bases left between them.

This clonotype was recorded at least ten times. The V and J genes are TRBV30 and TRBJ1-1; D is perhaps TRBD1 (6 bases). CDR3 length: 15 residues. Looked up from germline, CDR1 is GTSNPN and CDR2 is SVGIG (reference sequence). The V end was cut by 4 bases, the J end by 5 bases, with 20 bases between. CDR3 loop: CAWIGGLTGQTEAFF. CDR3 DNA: TGTGCCTGGATCGGGGGACTGACAGGACAAACTGAAGCTTTCTTT.

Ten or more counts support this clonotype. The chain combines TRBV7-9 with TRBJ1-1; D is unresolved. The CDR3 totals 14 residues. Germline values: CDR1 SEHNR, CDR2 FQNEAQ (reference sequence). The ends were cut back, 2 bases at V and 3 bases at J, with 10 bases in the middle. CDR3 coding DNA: TGTGCCAGCAGCTTACAGTGGGGATACACTGAAGCTTTCTTT. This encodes CASSLQWGYTEAFF.

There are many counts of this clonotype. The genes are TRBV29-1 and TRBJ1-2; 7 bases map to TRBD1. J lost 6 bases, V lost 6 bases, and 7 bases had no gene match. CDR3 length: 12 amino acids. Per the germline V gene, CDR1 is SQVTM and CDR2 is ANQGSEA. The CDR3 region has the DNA TGCAGCGTGCGGACAGGAGTAGATGGCTACACCTTC. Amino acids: CSVRTGVDGYTF.

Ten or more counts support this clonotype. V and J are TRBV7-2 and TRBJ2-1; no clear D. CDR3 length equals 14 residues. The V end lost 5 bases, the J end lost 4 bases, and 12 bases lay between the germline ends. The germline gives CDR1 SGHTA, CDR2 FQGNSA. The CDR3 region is CASSLSKSYNEQFF. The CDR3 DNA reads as TGTGCCAGCAGCCTCTCGAAGTCATACAATGAGCAGTTCTTC. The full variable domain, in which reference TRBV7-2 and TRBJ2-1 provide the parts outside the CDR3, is GAGVSQSPSNKVTEKGKDVELRCDPISGHTALYWYRQSLGQGLEFLIYFQGNSAPDKSGLPSDRFSAERTGGSVSTLTIQRTQQEDSAVYLCASSLSKSYNEQFFGPGTRLTVL.

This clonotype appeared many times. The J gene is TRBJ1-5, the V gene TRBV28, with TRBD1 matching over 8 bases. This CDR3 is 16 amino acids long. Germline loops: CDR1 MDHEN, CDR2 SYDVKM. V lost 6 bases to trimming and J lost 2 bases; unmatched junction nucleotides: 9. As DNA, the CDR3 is TGTGCCAGCAGCGCGTACAGGGGGGGGGGCAATCAGCCCCAGCATTTT. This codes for CASSAYRGGGNQPQHF.

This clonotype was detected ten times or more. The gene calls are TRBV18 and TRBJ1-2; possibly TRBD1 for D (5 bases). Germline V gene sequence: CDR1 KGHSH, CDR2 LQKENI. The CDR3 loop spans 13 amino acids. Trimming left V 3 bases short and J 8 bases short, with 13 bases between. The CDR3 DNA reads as TGTGCCAGCTCACCGACAGATGGAGGCGGCTACACCTTC. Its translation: CASSPTDGGGYTF.

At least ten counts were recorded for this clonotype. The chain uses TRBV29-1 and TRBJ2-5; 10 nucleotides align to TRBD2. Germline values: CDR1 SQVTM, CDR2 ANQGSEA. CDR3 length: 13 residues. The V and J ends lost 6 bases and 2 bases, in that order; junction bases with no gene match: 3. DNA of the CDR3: TGCAGCGTAGCGGGGGGGATGCAAGAGACCCAGTACTTC. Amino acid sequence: CSVAGGMQETQYF.

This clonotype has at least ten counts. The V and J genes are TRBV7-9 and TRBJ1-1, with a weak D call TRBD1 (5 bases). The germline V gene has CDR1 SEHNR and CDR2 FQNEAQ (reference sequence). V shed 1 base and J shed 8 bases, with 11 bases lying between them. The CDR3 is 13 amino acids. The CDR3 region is CASSLEQEYEAFF. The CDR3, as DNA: TGTGCCAGCAGCTTAGAACAGGAATACGAAGCTTTCTTT.

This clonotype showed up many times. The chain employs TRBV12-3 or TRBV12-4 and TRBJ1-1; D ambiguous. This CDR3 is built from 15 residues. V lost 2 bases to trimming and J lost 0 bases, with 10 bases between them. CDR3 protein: CASSLISGMNTEAFF. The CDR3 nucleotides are TGTGCCAGCAGTTTAATTTCGGGAATGAACACTGAAGCTTTCTTT.

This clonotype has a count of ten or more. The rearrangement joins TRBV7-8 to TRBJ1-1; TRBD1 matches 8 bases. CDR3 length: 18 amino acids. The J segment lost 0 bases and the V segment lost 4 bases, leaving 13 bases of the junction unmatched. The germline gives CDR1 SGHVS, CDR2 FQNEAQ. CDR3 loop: CASSSTGGGYHMNTEAFF. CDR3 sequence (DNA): TGTGCCAGCAGCTCAACAGGGGGAGGGTATCACATGAACACTGAAGCTTTCTTT.

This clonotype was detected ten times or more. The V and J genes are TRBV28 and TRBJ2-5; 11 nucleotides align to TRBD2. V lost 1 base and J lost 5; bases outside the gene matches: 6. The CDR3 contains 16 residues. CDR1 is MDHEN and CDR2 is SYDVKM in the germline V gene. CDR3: CASSLFSGGARETQYF. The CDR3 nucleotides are TGTGCCAGCAGTTTATTTAGCGGGGGGGCCCGGGAGACCCAGTACTTC.